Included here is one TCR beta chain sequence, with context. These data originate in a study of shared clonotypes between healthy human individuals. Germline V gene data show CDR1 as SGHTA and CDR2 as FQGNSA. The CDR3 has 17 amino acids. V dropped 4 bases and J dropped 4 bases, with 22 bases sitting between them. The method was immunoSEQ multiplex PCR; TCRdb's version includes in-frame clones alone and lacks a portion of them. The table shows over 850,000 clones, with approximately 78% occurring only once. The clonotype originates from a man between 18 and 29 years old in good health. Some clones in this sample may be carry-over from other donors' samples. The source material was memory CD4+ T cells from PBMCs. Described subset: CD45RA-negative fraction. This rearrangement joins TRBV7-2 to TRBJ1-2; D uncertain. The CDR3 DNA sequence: TGTGCCAGCAGCTATTTCGGGAACAGCCTCTCCGGCTATGGCTACACCTTC. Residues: CASSYFGNSLSGYGYTF.